This note documents a single TCR beta chain sequence. Antigen unknown. The sample belongs to a study of beta chain features in type 1 diabetes. Findings of the study overall: These data did not resolve whether HLA type affects TCRB rearrangement. The study notes PCR might favor shorter templates equally in patients and controls.

cDNA synthesis used the whole RNA isolate, giving expressed TCRB sequences. Method: immunoSEQ multiplex PCR; TCRdb's copy keeps in-frame clones and lacks some. The sample holds tens of thousands of clones, roughly 50% seen once. Via the markers CD45RO/CCR7/CD25/CD127/CD95/CD27, stem cell-like memory, regulatory, central memory and naive CD4+ cells were sorted. After removal of 3 bases from V and 4 bases from J, the junction contained 6 bases not matched to a gene. This CDR3 is 15 amino acids long. Germline CDR1 is KGHSH and CDR2 is LQKENI. This TCR came from a woman in her 30s in good health. The chain is built from TRBV18 and TRBJ1-1; 9 nucleotides align to TRBD1. Sequencing was performed on stem cell memory CD4+ T cells from blood. The CDR3 spells CASSPMGQGSTEAFF. The CDR3 DNA reads TGTGCCAGCTCACCCATGGGACAGGGATCCACTGAAGCTTTCTTT.